Shown below are 21 T cell receptor beta chains from a single sample sequenced in a study of shared clonotypes between healthy human individuals. Libraries were prepared by immunoSEQ multiplex PCR; TCRdb keeps only in-frame clonotypes and omits some of them. The sample consists of 2,500,000 or so clones, 93% of them appearing once. Sequencing input: naive CD4+ T cells from PBMCs. Documented subset: CD45RA+ positively selected. The receptors here all came from a man aged 18 to 29 in good health. Some clones in this sample may be carry-over from other donors' samples.

This clone was counted a few times. The rearrangement joins TRBV7-9 to TRBJ1-5, with 8 bases fitting TRBD1. The CDR3 is made up of 15 amino acids. Germline lookup yields CDR1 SEHNR and CDR2 FQNEAQ (reference sequence). The V and J ends lost 5 bases and 2 bases, in that order; junction bases with no gene match: 5. Here the CDR3 DNA reads TGTGCCAGCAGCCCGGACAGGGCGGGCAATCAGCCCCAGCATTTT. It encodes CASSPDRAGNQPQHF. Full variable domain (remainder filled in from reference TRBV7-9 and TRBJ1-5): DTGVSQNPRHKITKRGQNVTFRCDPISEHNRLYWYRQTLGQGPEFLTYFQNEAQLEKSRLLSDRFSAERPKGSFSTLEIQRTEQGDSAMYLCASSPDRAGNQPQHFGDGTRLSIL.

This clone was found a few times. The chain joins TRBV6-5 to TRBJ1-5; possibly TRBD1 for D (6 bases). CDR1 and CDR2 from the germline V gene are MNHEY and SVGAGI. The ends were cut back, 0 bases at V and 10 bases at J, with 13 bases in the middle. The CDR3 consists of 14 residues. CDR3 amino acids: CASSYSRGALPQHF. The CDR3 DNA sequence: TGTGCCAGCAGTTACTCGAGGGGGGCCCTTCCCCAGCATTTT.

The genes are TRBV6-5 and TRBJ2-5; D unclear. CDR1 MNHEY and CDR2 SVGAGI come from the germline V gene. The CDR3 covers 11 residues. V lost 1 base and J 7 bases, leaving 4 bases between the germline ends. The CDR3 DNA sequence: TGTGCCAGCAGTTACTTCACGACCCAGTACTTC. Encoded protein: CASSYFTTQYF.

This chain links TRBV6-1 with TRBJ2-7; the match to TRBD2 covers 8 bases. This CDR3 comprises 15 residues. V trimming: 1 base; J trimming: 6 bases; junction bases outside the gene matches: 8. Germline loops: CDR1 MNHNS, CDR2 SASEGT. The CDR3 spells CASSEDVGTRTEQYF. CDR3 bases: TGTGCCAGCAGTGAAGACGTCGGGACTAGGACCGAGCAGTACTTC.

The chain is built from TRBV28 and TRBJ1-1; maybe TRBD1 (6 bases). CDR3 length equals 15 residues. Trimming removed 1 base from V and 5 bases from J, with 14 bases in between. Germline-derived CDR1 and CDR2 are MDHEN and SYDVKM. In nucleotides, the CDR3 is TGTGCCAGCAGTTTATCGGCAGGGGAAAGGACTGAAGCTTTCTTT. Protein sequence: CASSLSAGERTEAFF.

This sequence joins TRBV6-6 and TRBJ2-1, with 7 positions matching TRBD2. Trimming cost V 0 bases and J 6 bases; bases outside gene matches: 8. Germline V gene lookup returns CDR1 MNHNY and CDR2 SVGAGI (reference sequence). CDR3 length: 16 residues. The CDR3 DNA is TGTGCCAGCAGTTACTCCCTTACTAGCGCGGGCAATGAGCAGTTCTTC. The encoded protein is CASSYSLTSAGNEQFF.

The chain's CDR3 is CASSFEGLGNTIYF. In nucleotides, the CDR3 is TGTGCCAGCAGTTTCGAGGGGCTCGGAAACACCATATATTTT. The rearrangement joins TRBV6-5 to TRBJ1-3; tentative D call: TRBD1 (5 bases). Deletions cut 4 bases from V and 4 bases from J, with 11 bases between. CDR1 is MNHEY and CDR2 is SVGAGI in the germline V gene. CDR3 size: 14 residues.

The chain links TRBV5-4 to TRBJ1-2, with D unclear. CDR1 and CDR2 from the germline V gene are SGHNT and YYREEE (reference sequence). V lost 0 bases to trimming and J lost 1 base, with 10 bases between them. CDR3 length equals 15 residues. CDR3 amino acids: CASSLGYGLNYGYTF. The CDR3 DNA is TGTGCCAGCAGCTTGGGGTATGGACTTAACTATGGCTACACCTTC.

The rearrangement links TRBV6-9 to TRBJ2-7; D is uncertain. V was pared by 4 bases and J by 4 bases, with 8 bases between. CDR1 MNHGY and CDR2 SVAAGI come from the germline V gene. The CDR3 is 12 amino acids. CDR3 sequence (DNA): TGTGCCAGCAGTTCCACGGAATACGAGCAGTACTTC. Translating gives CASSSTEYEQYF.

The chain is built from TRBV7-9 and TRBJ2-3, with D unclear. Germline-derived CDR1 and CDR2 are SEHNR and FQNEAQ (reference sequence). This CDR3 is 12 amino acids long. V gave up 5 bases and J gave up 3 bases, with 6 bases separating them. CDR3 coding DNA: TGTGCCAGCAGCACTCTAACAGATACGCAGTATTTT. It codes for CASSTLTDTQYF.

The chain carries TRBV7-2 and TRBJ1-1; 10 positions match TRBD1. Trimming at V came to 4 bases and at J to 10 bases, leaving 6 bases not matched to a gene. The germline CDR1 and CDR2 sequences are SGHTA and FQGNSA. This CDR3 contains 13 residues. The CDR3 bases are TGTGCCAGCAGCTACCGGGACAGGGGTTTAGCTTTCTTT. Residues: CASSYRDRGLAFF. The full variable domain, in which reference TRBV7-2 and TRBJ1-1 provide the parts outside the CDR3, is GAGVSQSPSNKVTEKGKDVELRCDPISGHTALYWYRQSLGQGLEFLIYFQGNSAPDKSGLPSDRFSAERTGGSVSTLTIQRTQQEDSAVYLCASSYRDRGLAFFGQGTRLTVV.

The chain couples TRBV4-3 to TRBJ2-5; 7 nucleotides align to TRBD2. The end of the DNA is better explained by TRBJ2-7, so the J call may be wrong. The CDR3 has 14 amino acids. CDR1 and CDR2 (germline): LGHNA, YSLEER. DNA for the CDR3: TGCGCCAGCAGCCCCTTGGCGGGGGCCTACGAGCAGTACTTC. This translates into CASSPLAGAYEQYF.

V usage is TRBV9 and J usage is TRBJ2-2; TRBD2 is a possible D gene (5 bases). The germline V gene has CDR1 SGDLS and CDR2 YYNGEE. The CDR3 is 14 residues long. V was pared by 3 bases and J by 9 bases, with 15 bases between. CDR3 sequence: CASSGAGRPRELFF. The CDR3 bases are TGTGCCAGCAGCGGCGCGGGCCGACCCCGGGAGCTGTTTTTT.

This chain connects TRBV10-3 to TRBJ1-5; D unclear. Trimming shortened V by 3 bases and J by 4 bases, and 13 bases separated the two germline ends. This CDR3 region has 15 residues. Germline CDR1 is ENHRY and CDR2 is SYGVKD. CDR3 loop: CAISEMLAANQPQHF. The CDR3 DNA follows: TGTGCCATCAGTGAAATGTTGGCAGCTAATCAGCCCCAGCATTTT.

The gene calls are TRBV7-3 and TRBJ2-5; D unclear. The J call is in doubt because the DNA end fits TRBJ2-7 better. The CDR3 sequence is 12 residues long. Per the germline V gene, CDR1 is SGHTA and CDR2 is FQGTGA. The CDR3 region has the DNA TGTGCCAGCAGCTTAACGGGTGCCGAGCAGTACTTC. It specifies CASSLTGAEQYF.

As regards this clone: The sample holds other DNA sequences that translate to the same CDR3. The genes are TRBV30 and TRBJ2-3, with TRBD1 matching over 8 bases. V dropped 3 bases and J dropped 6; count of bases not matched to a gene: 2. The CDR3 is 12 amino acids. CDR1 GTSNPN and CDR2 SVGIG come from the germline V gene (reference sequence). CDR3 loop: CAWSRQGDTQYF. Written as DNA, the CDR3 is TGTGCCTGGAGCAGACAGGGGGATACGCAGTATTTT.

The J gene is TRBJ2-2, the V gene TRBV30; TRBD2 agrees at 8 bases. V lost 3 bases to trimming and J lost 6 bases; unmatched junction nucleotides: 3. Germline lookup yields CDR1 GTSNPN and CDR2 SVGIG (reference sequence). The CDR3 sequence is 13 residues long. The CDR3 region is CAWRSGRSGELFF. CDR3 DNA: TGTGCCTGGAGGAGCGGGAGATCCGGGGAGCTGTTTTTT.

This chain connects TRBV4-1 to TRBJ2-1; 8 bases align to TRBD2. J was trimmed by 1 base and V by 6 bases; bases with no gene match: 11. The CDR3 has 17 residues. Germline loops: CDR1 MGHRA, CDR2 YSYEKL. The CDR3 nucleotides read TGCGCCAGCAGATCCCTTAGGAGCGGGAGTTCCTACAATGAGCAGTTCTTC. As protein: CASRSLRSGSSYNEQFF.

J is TRBJ1-2 and V is TRBV19; D not resolved. V lost 0 bases, J lost 4 bases, and 9 bases lay in between. CDR1 is LNHDA and CDR2 is SQIVND in the germline V gene (reference sequence). The CDR3 is 14 amino acids. CDR3 sequence reads: CASSIDRRSYGYTF. The CDR3, as DNA: TGTGCCAGTAGTATAGATCGGAGGTCCTATGGCTACACCTTC.

The rearrangement joins TRBV14 to TRBJ1-2; D unresolved. Trimming shortened V by 2 bases and J by 2 bases, and 15 bases separated the two germline ends. The CDR3 consists of 16 residues. Germline V gene data show CDR1 as SGHDN and CDR2 as FVKESK. Here the CDR3 reads CASSQRRGEGNYGYTF. The DNA for the CDR3 is TGTGCCAGCAGCCAAAGGCGTGGGGAAGGGAACTATGGCTACACCTTC.

This clone has more than one count but fewer than ten. The rearrangement uses TRBV10-3 and TRBJ1-2; TRBD1 agrees at 7 bases. Germline assignment: CDR1 ENHRY and CDR2 SYGVKD. The CDR3 consists of 13 residues. The V and J ends lost 4 bases and 9 bases, in that order; junction bases with no gene match: 8. CDR3: CAISGTGTDRYTF. CDR3 nucleotides: TGTGCCATCAGTGGGACCGGGACAGACCGCTACACCTTC.